The present T cell receptor beta chain was sequenced within a study of regulatory T cells. Whole-study findings and limits: In CD3G-deficient patients, conventional CD4+ T cells were enriched for hydrophobic CDR3 residues at positions 6 and 7. Patient repertoires had restricted TRB V-J pairs and skewed V and J usage, most in Tregs.

The primer mix had 52 TRBV and 13 TRBJ primers. The method was immunoSEQ multiplex PCR; TCRdb's version includes in-frame clones alone and lacks a portion of them. This sample has about 15,000 clones; roughly 82% occur once, and the top ten carry less than 9.5%. The V and J ends lost 7 bases and 2 bases respectively, with 15 bases between them. Per the germline V gene, CDR1 is MNHNS and CDR2 is SASEGT. CDR3 length: 14 residues. Note on this clone: Antigen unknown.

All CD3G-deficient patients showed autoimmunity, more severe in two. Patients, 2 to 39 years old, had expanded memory T-cell proportions. Sorting split CD4+ cells into CD25-high CD127-low Tregs and CD25-low CD127-high conventional T cells. Sequencing was carried out using conventional CD4+ T cells sorted from blood. The source is a person aged 25 to 39 with CD3G deficiency. The V call is TRBV6-1, the J call TRBJ2-7; tentatively, D is TRBD2 (6 bases). The CDR3 spells CASTRGILTYEQYF. For the CDR3, the DNA is TGTGCCAGCACCCGGGGGATTCTAACCTACGAGCAGTACTTC.